The next 3 T cell receptor beta chains were all read from a single sample in a study of cytomegalovirus exposure and HLA in healthy donors. In the PCR, 60 Vbeta and 13 Jbeta primers were used. This table comes from immunoSEQ multiplex PCR, and its TCRdb copy is limited to in-frame clones, with some not included. The repertoire table contains 150,000 to 200,000 clones. Sequencing was performed on PBMCs. These receptors originate from a man between 25 and 39 years old in good health and CMV-seronegative.

The chain is built from TRBV7-8 and TRBJ1-5; D is undetermined. V was clipped by 5 bases and J by 3 bases, with 17 bases between them. Germline V lookup: CDR1 SGHVS, CDR2 FQNEAQ. The CDR3 is 16 residues long. The chain's CDR3 is CASSMRGLPVNQPQHF. CDR3 bases: TGTGCCAGCAGCATGCGTGGGCTACCCGTCAATCAGCCCCAGCATTTT. Complete variable domain (other parts from reference TRBV7-8 and TRBJ1-5): GAGVSQSPRYKVAKRGQDVALRCDPISGHVSLFWYQQALGQGPEFLTYFQNEAQLDKSGLPSDRFFAERPEGSVSTLKIQRTQQEDSAVYLCASSMRGLPVNQPQHFGDGTRLSIL.

The rearrangement joins TRBV29-1 to TRBJ2-5; D unclear. Germline CDR1 SQVTM, CDR2 ANQGSEA. The CDR3 is 12 amino acids. Trimming removed 5 bases from V and 5 bases from J, with 12 bases in between. CDR3 nucleotide sequence: TGCAGCGTTAACCTCTCCCGGGAGACCCAGTACTTC. This gives the protein CSVNLSRETQYF. The entire variable domain, with the rest obtained from reference TRBV29-1 and TRBJ2-5, is as follows: SAVISQKPSRDICQRGTSLTIQCQVDSQVTMMFWYRQQPGQSLTLIATANQGSEATYESGFVIDKFPISRPNLTFSTLTVSNMSPEDSSIYLCSVNLSRETQYFGPGTRLLVL.

The CDR3 is CASSQGRLAGGPYNEQFF. CDR3 coding DNA: TGCGCCAGCAGCCAAGGTCGGCTAGCGGGGGGCCCATACAATGAGCAGTTCTTC. The rearrangement uses TRBV4-3 and TRBJ2-1; 11 bases line up with TRBD2. The trim removed 1 base at V and 4 bases at J, leaving 9 bases unmatched. The CDR3 extends over 18 amino acids. The germline V gene encodes CDR1 LGHNA and CDR2 YSLEER.